These T cell receptor beta chains were read from a single sample in a study of cytomegalovirus exposure and HLA in healthy donors. Some clones are missing from TCRdb's copy, which holds only in-frame ones; the method was immunoSEQ multiplex PCR. This table has about 200,000 clones, about 72% appearing once. Input material: PBMCs. The receptor source for this set is a male donor in good health and CMV-seronegative. The CDR3 runs from the conserved cysteine through the conserved F or W. Fields, in order: J gene, V gene, D gene, clone size, CDR3 DNA, CDR3 protein. A D gene is named only where the DNA matches it firmly. Clone size is given for some rows only: seen once, a few or many times, or a class if the clone is expanded.

J: TRBJ2-1
V: TRBV27
D: TRBD1
size: -
DNA: TGTGCCAGCAGTTTCACCCGGGACAGGGCCTACAATGAGCAGTTCTTC
CDR3: CASSFTRDRAYNEQFF

J: TRBJ2-1
V: TRBV7-6
D: -
size: -
DNA: TGTGCCAGCAGCCGGATTGGCGGAGGAACCTACAATGAGCAGTTCTTC
CDR3: CASSRIGGGTYNEQFF

J: TRBJ2-7
V: TRBV2
D: -
size: -
DNA: TGTGCCAGCAGTGAAGCTCCTCGCTACGAGCAGTACTTC
CDR3: CASSEAPRYEQYF

J: TRBJ1-1
V: TRBV5-5
D: -
size: -
DNA: TGTGCCAGCGGCCCCCAGGCCTTTACTAACACTGAAGCTTTCTTT
CDR3: CASGPQAFTNTEAFF

J: TRBJ2-7
V: TRBV25-1
D: TRBD2
size: few
DNA: TGTGCCAGCAGTGATCGGACTAGCGGCAGCAAATCCTACGAGCAGTACTTC
CDR3: CASSDRTSGSKSYEQYF

J: TRBJ2-2
V: TRBV5-5
D: -
size: few
DNA: TGTGCCAGCAGCTTGAGGCAGGGCACCGGGGAGCTGTTTTTT
CDR3: CASSLRQGTGELFF

J: TRBJ1-5
V: TRBV7-9
D: -
size: -
DNA: TGTGCCAGCAGCTTAGGGGGGCATAGCAATCAGCCCCAGCATTTT
CDR3: CASSLGGHSNQPQHF

J: TRBJ2-3
V: TRBV10-1
D: TRBD2
size: -
DNA: TGCGCCAGCAGTGAGGGGACTATCAACACAGATACGCAGTATTTT
CDR3: CASSEGTINTDTQYF

J: TRBJ2-6
V: TRBV18
D: -
size: -
DNA: TGTGCCAGCTCACCCAACCAGGCTGGGGCCAACGTCCTGACTTTC
CDR3: CASSPNQAGANVLTF

J: TRBJ2-7
V: TRBV18
D: TRBD2
size: -
DNA: TGTGCCAGCTCACCTAGGCGGACTAGCTACGAGCAGTACTTC
CDR3: CASSPRRTSYEQYF

J: TRBJ1-6
V: TRBV6-5
D: TRBD1
size: -
DNA: TGTGCCAGCAGTTACCAGGACAGGGGTAGTTCACCCCTCCACTTT
CDR3: CASSYQDRGSSPLHF

J: TRBJ2-7
V: TRBV15
D: -
size: -
DNA: TGTGCCACCAGCGAGGGGGGGTCATTCTCCTACGAGCAGTACTTC
CDR3: CATSEGGSFSYEQYF

J: TRBJ1-1
V: TRBV7-2
D: -
size: -
DNA: TGTGCCAGCAGCTTAGTTGTGGACATGAACACTGAAGCTTTCTTT
CDR3: CASSLVVDMNTEAFF

J: TRBJ1-1
V: TRBV7-9
D: -
size: -
DNA: TGTGCCAGCAGCTTAGAAGGACTTCTTAGGCACACTGAAGCTTTCTTT
CDR3: CASSLEGLLRHTEAFF

J: TRBJ2-7
V: TRBV5-1
D: -
size: -
DNA: TGCGCCAGCAGCTTCCAGGGGTCGGCCGAGCAGTACTTC
CDR3: CASSFQGSAEQYF

J: TRBJ2-1
V: TRBV5-1
D: TRBD2
size: -
DNA: TGCGCCAGCATCCCAGCGGGACTGGATGAGCAGTTCTTC
CDR3: CASIPAGLDEQFF

J: TRBJ1-2
V: TRBV4-1
D: TRBD1
size: -
DNA: TGCGCCAGCAGCCTTTTACCGACAGGGAACTATGGCTACACCTTC
CDR3: CASSLLPTGNYGYTF

J: TRBJ2-3
V: TRBV28
D: TRBD2
size: -
DNA: TGTGCCAGCAGTCGGCTAGCGGGGGTCACAGATACGCAGTATTTT
CDR3: CASSRLAGVTDTQYF

J: TRBJ2-7
V: TRBV4-1
D: TRBD2
size: -
DNA: TGCGCCAGCAGTTCCGGAGCGGGAGCCTCCTACGAGCAGTACTTC
CDR3: CASSSGAGASYEQYF

J: TRBJ2-1
V: TRBV9
D: TRBD2
size: -
DNA: TGTGCCAGCAGCATAGGGACTAGCGGGAGAGTCAGGAATGAGCAGTTCTTC
CDR3: CASSIGTSGRVRNEQFF

J: TRBJ2-7
V: TRBV4-1
D: -
size: -
DNA: TGCGCCAGCAGCCAAGATCCCCGACTCCCTAGGTTCTACGAGCAGTACTTC
CDR3: CASSQDPRLPRFYEQYF

J: TRBJ1-1
V: TRBV11-2
D: TRBD1
size: -
DNA: TGTGCCAGCAGCCTGGACAGGGATGTAAGGAACACTGAAGCTTTCTTT
CDR3: CASSLDRDVRNTEAFF

J: TRBJ2-1
V: TRBV6-5
D: TRBD2
size: -
DNA: TGTGCCAGCAGTTACTCAAGACTAGCGGGAGGAGATGAGCAGTTCTTC
CDR3: CASSYSRLAGGDEQFF

J: TRBJ2-7
V: TRBV10-2
D: TRBD1
size: -
DNA: TGCGCCAGCAGACACAGGGGTATGTACGAGCAGTACTTC
CDR3: CASRHRGMYEQYF

J: TRBJ2-5
V: TRBV6-5
D: -
size: -
DNA: TGTGCCAGCAGCCATAAGGCAGGCCGGGAGACCCAGTACTTC
CDR3: CASSHKAGRETQYF

J: TRBJ1-5
V: TRBV7-9
D: -
size: -
DNA: TGTTCCAGCAGCTTAATGACAGTCAATCAGCCCCAGCATTTT
CDR3: CSSSLMTVNQPQHF

J: TRBJ1-2
V: TRBV6-1
D: TRBD1
size: -
DNA: TGTGCCAGCAGTGAGGCCCGGACAGGGAACTACACCTTC
CDR3: CASSEARTGNYTF

J: TRBJ2-1
V: TRBV11-2
D: -
size: -
DNA: TGTGCCAGCAGCCGGGGACTCCTCAATGAGCAGTTCTTC
CDR3: CASSRGLLNEQFF

J: TRBJ1-2
V: TRBV5-6
D: TRBD1
size: -
DNA: TGTGCCAGCAGCCTCGCCGGACAGGGGCGCCATGGCTACACCTTC
CDR3: CASSLAGQGRHGYTF

J: TRBJ2-5
V: TRBV2
D: TRBD2
size: -
DNA: TGTGCCAGCCCCGCGACTAGCGGGAGTAGGTGGAAGGAGACCCAGTACTTC
CDR3: CASPATSGSRWKETQYF

J: TRBJ2-3
V: TRBV9
D: TRBD2
size: -
DNA: TGTGCCAGCAGCGTAGGCCTAGCGGGAGGAGATACGCAGTATTTT
CDR3: CASSVGLAGGDTQYF

J: TRBJ2-7
V: TRBV7-2
D: TRBD2
size: -
DNA: TGTGCCAGCAGCTTGACTAGCGGGAAACAATACGAGCAGTACTTC
CDR3: CASSLTSGKQYEQYF

J: TRBJ1-5
V: TRBV6-5
D: -
size: -
DNA: TGTGCCAGCAGTAGTTCTGGTAGGGGGAATCAGCCCCAGCATTTT
CDR3: CASSSSGRGNQPQHF

J: TRBJ2-2
V: TRBV9
D: -
size: -
DNA: TGTGCCAGCACGCCGCAGGCTAACACCGGGGAGCTGTTTTTT
CDR3: CASTPQANTGELFF

J: TRBJ1-1
V: TRBV7-9
D: -
size: -
DNA: TGTTCCAGCAGCTTAGGGTTCGGAGGGGTGGACACTGAAGCTTTCTTT
CDR3: CSSSLGFGGVDTEAFF

J: TRBJ2-3
V: TRBV2
D: TRBD1
size: -
DNA: TGTGCCACTCACCGGGACAGGGAAGCAGATACGCAGTATTTT
CDR3: CATHRDREADTQYF

J: TRBJ2-1
V: TRBV6-6
D: -
size: few
DNA: TGTGCCAGCAGTCGGAGACAGAGCTCCTACAATGAGCAGTTCTTC
CDR3: CASSRRQSSYNEQFF

J: TRBJ1-2
V: TRBV30
D: TRBD1
size: few
DNA: TGTGCCTGGACGCCTCTGGGACAGGCCCGGTATGGCTACACCTTC
CDR3: CAWTPLGQARYGYTF

J: TRBJ2-3
V: TRBV6-5
D: -
size: -
DNA: TGTGCCAGCAGCCGAACCCAGGGCCCAGATACGCAGTATTTT
CDR3: CASSRTQGPDTQYF

J: TRBJ1-5
V: TRBV7-9
D: TRBD1
size: -
DNA: TGTGCCAGCAGCTTAGCAGGGGGCCGTCAGCCCCAGCATTTT
CDR3: CASSLAGGRQPQHF

J: TRBJ1-1
V: TRBV28
D: -
size: -
DNA: TGTGCCAGCAGTTTATTGGGGAAGGGGGTAATGAACACTGAAGCTTTCTTT
CDR3: CASSLLGKGVMNTEAFF

J: TRBJ2-7
V: TRBV19
D: -
size: -
DNA: TGTGCCAGTAGTATCCCCGGGACCTACGAGCAGTACTTC
CDR3: CASSIPGTYEQYF

J: TRBJ1-2
V: TRBV29-1
D: -
size: -
DNA: TGCAGCGGTGACCCGGGGACCTTC
CDR3: CSGDPGTF

J: TRBJ2-7
V: TRBV5-1
D: TRBD1
size: -
DNA: TGCGCCAGCAGCCCCAGACAGGGGGCGCGGGAGCAGTACTTC
CDR3: CASSPRQGAREQYF

J: TRBJ2-7
V: TRBV9
D: TRBD1
size: once
DNA: TGTGCCAGCAGCGTAGCCCAGGGGGCCTCCTACGAGCAGTACTTC
CDR3: CASSVAQGASYEQYF

J: TRBJ1-2
V: TRBV19
D: -
size: -
DNA: TGTGCCAGTGTCGCCCAGTGGAGCGATGGCTACACCTTC
CDR3: CASVAQWSDGYTF

J: TRBJ2-5
V: TRBV11-1
D: -
size: -
DNA: TGTGCCAGCAGCTTAGGTGGGGGGTACCAAGAGACCCAGTACTTC
CDR3: CASSLGGGYQETQYF

J: TRBJ2-1
V: TRBV5-1
D: -
size: -
DNA: TGCGCCAGCAGCTTGGCCGGGAATGAGCAGTTCTTC
CDR3: CASSLAGNEQFF

J: TRBJ2-1
V: TRBV6-5
D: TRBD2
size: few
DNA: TGTGCCAGCACCCCGGGACTAGCGGACTACAATGAGCAGTTCTTC
CDR3: CASTPGLADYNEQFF

J: TRBJ2-7
V: TRBV4-1
D: TRBD2
size: once
DNA: TGCGCCAGCAGCTATCTTATCCGACTAGCGGGAGTCTACGAGCAGTACTTC
CDR3: CASSYLIRLAGVYEQYF

J: TRBJ2-1
V: TRBV7-9
D: TRBD2
size: -
DNA: TGTTCCAGCATCCTAAGCGGGGGCTCCTACAATGAGCAGTTCTTC
CDR3: CSSILSGGSYNEQFF

J: TRBJ2-2
V: TRBV4-1
D: TRBD2
size: -
DNA: TGCGCCAGCAGCCAAGTTCCTCCGCGGGAGTTGACCGGGGAGCTGTTTTTT
CDR3: CASSQVPPRELTGELFF

J: TRBJ1-5
V: TRBV6-6
D: TRBD1
size: few
DNA: TGTGCCAGCAGTACCCTGACAGGGCAAAGCAATCAGCCCCAGCATTTT
CDR3: CASSTLTGQSNQPQHF